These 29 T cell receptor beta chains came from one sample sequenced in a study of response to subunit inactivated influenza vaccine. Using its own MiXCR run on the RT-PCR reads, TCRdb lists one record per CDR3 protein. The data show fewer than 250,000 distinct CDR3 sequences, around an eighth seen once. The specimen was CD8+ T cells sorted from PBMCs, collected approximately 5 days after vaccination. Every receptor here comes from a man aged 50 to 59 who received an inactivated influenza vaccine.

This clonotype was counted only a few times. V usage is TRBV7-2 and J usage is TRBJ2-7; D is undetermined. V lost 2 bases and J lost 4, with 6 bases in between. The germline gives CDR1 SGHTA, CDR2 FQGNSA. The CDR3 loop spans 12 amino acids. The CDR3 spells CASSLNIYEQYF. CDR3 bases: TGTGCCAGCAGCTTAAACATTTACGAGCAGTACTTC.

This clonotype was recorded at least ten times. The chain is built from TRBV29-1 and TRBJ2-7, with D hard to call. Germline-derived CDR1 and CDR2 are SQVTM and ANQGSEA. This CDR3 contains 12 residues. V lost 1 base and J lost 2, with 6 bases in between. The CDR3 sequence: CSVEVSPYEQYF. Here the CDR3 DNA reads TGCAGCGTTGAAGTTTCCCCCTACGAGCAGTACTTC.

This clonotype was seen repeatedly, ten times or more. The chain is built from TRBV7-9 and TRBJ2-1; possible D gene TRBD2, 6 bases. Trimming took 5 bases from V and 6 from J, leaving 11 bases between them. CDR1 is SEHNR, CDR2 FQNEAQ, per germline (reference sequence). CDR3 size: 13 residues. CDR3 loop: CASSAPGGNEQFF. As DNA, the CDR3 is TGTGCCAGCAGCGCACCCGGGGGCAATGAGCAGTTCTTC.

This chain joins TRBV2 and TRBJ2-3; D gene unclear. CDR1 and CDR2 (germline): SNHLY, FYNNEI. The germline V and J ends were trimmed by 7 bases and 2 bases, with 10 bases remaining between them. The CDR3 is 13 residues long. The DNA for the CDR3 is TGTGCCAGCACCGGACGGTTCACAGATACGCAGTATTTT. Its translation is CASTGRFTDTQYF.

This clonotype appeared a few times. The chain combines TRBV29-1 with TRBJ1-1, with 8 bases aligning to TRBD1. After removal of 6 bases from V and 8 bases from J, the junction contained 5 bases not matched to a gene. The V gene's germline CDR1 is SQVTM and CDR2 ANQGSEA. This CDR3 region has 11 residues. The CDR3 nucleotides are TGCAGCGTCCAGGGGGCATCAGAAGCTTTCTTT. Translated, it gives CSVQGASEAFF. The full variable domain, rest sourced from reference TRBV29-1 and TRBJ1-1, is SAVISQKPSRDICQRGTSLTIQCQVDSQVTMMFWYRQQPGQSLTLIATANQGSEATYESGFVIDKFPISRPNLTFSTLTVSNMSPEDSSIYLCSVQGASEAFFGQGTRLTVV.

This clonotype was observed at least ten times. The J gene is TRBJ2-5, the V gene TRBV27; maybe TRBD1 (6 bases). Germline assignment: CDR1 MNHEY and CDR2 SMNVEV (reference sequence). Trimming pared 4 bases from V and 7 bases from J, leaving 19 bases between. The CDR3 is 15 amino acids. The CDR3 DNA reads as TGTGCCAGCAGTTCCAGGGCAGGGGTCTATGTGACCCAGTACTTC. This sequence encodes CASSSRAGVYVTQYF.

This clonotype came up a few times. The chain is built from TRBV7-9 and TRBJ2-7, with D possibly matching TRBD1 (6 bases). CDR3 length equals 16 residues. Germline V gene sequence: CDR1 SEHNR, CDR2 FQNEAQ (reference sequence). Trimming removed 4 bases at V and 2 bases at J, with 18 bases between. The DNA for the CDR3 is TGTGCCAGCAGCTCAGGAAAAGGACAGCAGACCTACGAGCAGTACTTC. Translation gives CASSSGKGQQTYEQYF.

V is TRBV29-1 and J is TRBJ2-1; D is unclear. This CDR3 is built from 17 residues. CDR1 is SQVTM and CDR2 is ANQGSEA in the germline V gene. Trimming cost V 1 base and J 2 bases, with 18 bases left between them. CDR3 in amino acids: CSVEGGLLKTAYNEQFF. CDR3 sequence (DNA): TGCAGCGTTGAAGGGGGTCTTTTGAAGACTGCCTACAATGAGCAGTTCTTC.

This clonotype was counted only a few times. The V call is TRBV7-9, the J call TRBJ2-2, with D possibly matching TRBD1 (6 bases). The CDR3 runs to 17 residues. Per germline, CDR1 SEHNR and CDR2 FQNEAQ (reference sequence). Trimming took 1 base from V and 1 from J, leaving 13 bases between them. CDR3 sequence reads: CASSLGGRLENTGELFF. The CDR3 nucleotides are TGTGCCAGCAGCTTAGGGGGGCGGCTAGAGAACACCGGGGAGCTGTTTTTT.

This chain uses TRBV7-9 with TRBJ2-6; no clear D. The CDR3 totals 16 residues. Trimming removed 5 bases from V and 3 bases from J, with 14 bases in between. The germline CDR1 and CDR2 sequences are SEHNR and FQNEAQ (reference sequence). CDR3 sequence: CASSTLRAGGANVLTF. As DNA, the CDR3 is TGTGCCAGCAGCACCTTAAGGGCTGGTGGGGCCAACGTCCTGACTTTC.

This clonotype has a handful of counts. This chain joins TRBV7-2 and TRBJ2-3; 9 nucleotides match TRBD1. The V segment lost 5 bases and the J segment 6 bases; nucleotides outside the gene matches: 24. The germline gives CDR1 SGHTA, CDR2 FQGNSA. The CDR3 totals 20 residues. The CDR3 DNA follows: TGTGCCAGCAGCCCATACTCTCTTACCGGGACAGGGAGAGGCCGGGATACGCAGTATTTT. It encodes CASSPYSLTGTGRGRDTQYF.

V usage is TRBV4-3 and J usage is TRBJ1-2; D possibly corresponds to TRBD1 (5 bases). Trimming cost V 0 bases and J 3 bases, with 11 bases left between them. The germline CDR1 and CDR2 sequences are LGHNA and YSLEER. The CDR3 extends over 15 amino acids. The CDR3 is CASSQDYGAHYGYTF. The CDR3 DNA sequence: TGCGCCAGCAGCCAAGATTACGGGGCTCACTATGGCTACACCTTC.

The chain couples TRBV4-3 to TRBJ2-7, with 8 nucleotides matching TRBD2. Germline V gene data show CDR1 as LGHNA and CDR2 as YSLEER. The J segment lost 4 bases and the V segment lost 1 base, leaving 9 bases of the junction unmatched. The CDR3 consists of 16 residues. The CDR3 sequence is CASSQVRSGSLYEQYF. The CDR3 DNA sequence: TGCGCCAGCAGCCAAGTTCGGAGCGGGAGCCTGTACGAGCAGTACTTC.

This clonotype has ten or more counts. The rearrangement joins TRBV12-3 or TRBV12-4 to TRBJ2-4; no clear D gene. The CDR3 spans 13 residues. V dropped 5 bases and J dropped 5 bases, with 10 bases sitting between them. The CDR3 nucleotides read TGTGCCAGCAGTCCCTTTAGGGAAAACATTCAGTACTTC. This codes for CASSPFRENIQYF.

For the CDR3, the DNA is TGTGCCAGCAGTCCGTTAGCGGGAGGGCCTTCCCAAGAGACCCAGTACTTC. As protein: CASSPLAGGPSQETQYF. The J gene is TRBJ2-5, the V gene TRBV28; 11 bases map to TRBD2. There are 17 residues in the CDR3. With 5 bases clipped from V and 1 base from J, the junction kept 9 bases outside the gene matches. Germline V gene data show CDR1 as MDHEN and CDR2 as SYDVKM.

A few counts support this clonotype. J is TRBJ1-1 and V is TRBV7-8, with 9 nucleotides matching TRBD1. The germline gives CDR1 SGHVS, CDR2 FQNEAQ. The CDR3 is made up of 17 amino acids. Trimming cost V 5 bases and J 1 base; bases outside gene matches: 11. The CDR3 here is CASSLDRKGQGNTEAFF. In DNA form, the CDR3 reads TGTGCCAGCAGCCTGGACCGTAAGGGACAGGGGAACACTGAAGCTTTCTTT.

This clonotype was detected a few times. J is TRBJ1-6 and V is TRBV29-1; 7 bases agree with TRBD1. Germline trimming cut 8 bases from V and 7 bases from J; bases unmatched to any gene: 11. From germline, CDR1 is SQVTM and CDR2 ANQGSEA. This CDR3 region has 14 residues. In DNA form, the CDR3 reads TGCAGCACCCGGGACAGCGGAGGGAATTCACCCCTCCACTTT. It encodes CSTRDSGGNSPLHF.

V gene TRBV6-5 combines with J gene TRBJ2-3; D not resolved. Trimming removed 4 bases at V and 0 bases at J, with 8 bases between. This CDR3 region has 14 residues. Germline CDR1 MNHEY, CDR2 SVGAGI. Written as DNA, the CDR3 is TGTGCCAGCAGTTCTGCGGAGAGCACAGATACGCAGTATTTT. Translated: CASSSAESTDTQYF.

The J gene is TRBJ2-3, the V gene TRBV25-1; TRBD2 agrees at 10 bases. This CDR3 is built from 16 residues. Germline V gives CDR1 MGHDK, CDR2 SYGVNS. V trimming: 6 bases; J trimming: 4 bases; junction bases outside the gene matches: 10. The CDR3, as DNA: TGTGCCAGCAGCCTACTGGCTAGCGGGAGCTCAGATACGCAGTATTTT. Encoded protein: CASSLLASGSSDTQYF.

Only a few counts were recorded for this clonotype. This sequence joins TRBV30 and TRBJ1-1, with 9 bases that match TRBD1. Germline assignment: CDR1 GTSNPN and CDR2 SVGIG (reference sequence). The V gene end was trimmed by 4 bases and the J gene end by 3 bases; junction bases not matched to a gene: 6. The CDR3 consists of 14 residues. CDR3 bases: TGTGCCTGGATTAACAGGGGGCTGGACACTGAAGCTTTCTTT. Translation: CAWINRGLDTEAFF. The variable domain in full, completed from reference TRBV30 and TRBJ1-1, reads SQTIHQWPATLVQPVGSPLSLECTVEGTSNPNLYWYRQAAGRGLQLLFYSVGIGQISSEVPQNLSASRPQDRQFILSSKKLLLSDSGFYLCAWINRGLDTEAFFGQGTRLTVV.

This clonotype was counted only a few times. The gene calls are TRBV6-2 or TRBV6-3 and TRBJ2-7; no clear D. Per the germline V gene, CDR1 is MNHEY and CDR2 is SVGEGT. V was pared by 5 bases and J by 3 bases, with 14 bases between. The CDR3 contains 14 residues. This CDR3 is CASSVGPTFYEQYF. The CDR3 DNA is TGTGCCAGCAGTGTCGGACCGACCTTCTACGAGCAGTACTTC.

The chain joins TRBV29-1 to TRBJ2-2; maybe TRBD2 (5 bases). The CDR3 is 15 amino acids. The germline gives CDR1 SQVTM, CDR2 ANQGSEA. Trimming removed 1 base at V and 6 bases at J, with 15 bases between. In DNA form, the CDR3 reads TGCAGCGTTGAAGTGGGCATAGGCGGGCCCGGGGAGCTGTTTTTT. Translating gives CSVEVGIGGPGELFF.

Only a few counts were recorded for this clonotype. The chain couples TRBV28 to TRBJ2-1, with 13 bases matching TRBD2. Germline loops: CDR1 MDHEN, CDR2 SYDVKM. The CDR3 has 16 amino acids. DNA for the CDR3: TGTGCAGTCAGGACTAGCGGGGGTATCTCCTACAATGAGCAGTTCTTC. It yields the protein CAVRTSGGISYNEQFF.

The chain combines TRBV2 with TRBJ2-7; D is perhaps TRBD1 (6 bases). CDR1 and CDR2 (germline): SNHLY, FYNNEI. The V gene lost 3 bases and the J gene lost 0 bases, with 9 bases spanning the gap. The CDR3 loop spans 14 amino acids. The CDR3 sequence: CASSEETGSYEQYF. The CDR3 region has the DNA TGTGCCAGCAGTGAGGAGACAGGCTCCTACGAGCAGTACTTC.

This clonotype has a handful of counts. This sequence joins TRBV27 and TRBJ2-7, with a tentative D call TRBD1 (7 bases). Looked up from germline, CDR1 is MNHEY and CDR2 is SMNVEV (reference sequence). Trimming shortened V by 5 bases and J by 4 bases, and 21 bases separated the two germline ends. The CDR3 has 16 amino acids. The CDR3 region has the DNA TGTGCCAGCAGTCCCTTGGGCAGGGGGGTTTCGTACGAGCAGTACTTC. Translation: CASSPLGRGVSYEQYF.

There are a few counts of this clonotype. The CDR3 loop reads CASSVGGGRAKNIQYF. CDR3 nucleotide sequence: TGTGCCAGCAGCGTAGGTGGGGGGCGAGCCAAAAACATTCAGTACTTC. The V call is TRBV9, the J call TRBJ2-4; D is perhaps TRBD1 or TRBD2 (6 bases each). Germline CDR1 reads SGDLS; CDR2 reads YYNGEE. This CDR3 is 16 amino acids long. V was clipped by 0 bases and J by 0 bases, with 10 bases between them.

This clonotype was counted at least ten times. The CDR3 nucleotides read TGTGCCAGCAGTGCTACAGGGAGTTGGGACACTGAAGCTTTCTTT. It yields the protein CASSATGSWDTEAFF. The rearrangement uses TRBV25-1 and TRBJ1-1; tentative D call: TRBD1 (6 bases). Germline-derived CDR1 and CDR2 are MGHDK and SYGVNS. V was pared by 4 bases and J by 3 bases, with 15 bases between. The CDR3 has 15 residues.

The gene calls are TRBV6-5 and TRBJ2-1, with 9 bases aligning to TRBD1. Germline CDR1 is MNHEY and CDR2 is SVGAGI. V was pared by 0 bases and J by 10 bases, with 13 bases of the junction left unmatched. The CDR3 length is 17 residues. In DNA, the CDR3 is TGTGCCAGCAGTTACTCGTTTGTACAGGGGGCACCGGGGGAGCAGTTCTTC. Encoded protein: CASSYSFVQGAPGEQFF.

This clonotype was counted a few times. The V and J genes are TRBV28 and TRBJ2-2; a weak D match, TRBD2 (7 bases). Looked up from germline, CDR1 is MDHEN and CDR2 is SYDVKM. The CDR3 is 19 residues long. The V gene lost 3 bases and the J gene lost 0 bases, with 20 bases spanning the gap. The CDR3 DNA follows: TGTGCCAGCAGTTTGGGGAGGGACACACTCAACGCGAACACCGGGGAGCTGTTTTTT. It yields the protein CASSLGRDTLNANTGELFF.